The 10 T cell receptor beta chains reported below all come from one sample, sequenced in a study of regulatory T cells in long-lasting Graves disease. Researchers made TCR beta libraries by using iRepertoire HTBI primers and running Arm-PCR on CDR3 regions. TCRdb called the multiplex PCR reads again in MiXCR, with one record for every CDR3 protein. Of about 540,000 distinct CDR3 sequences listed, less than 15% are singletons. Time point specified: newly diagnosed GD, antithyroid drugs for less than 3 months. Making the TCR library involved RNA that had been extracted from PBMCs. These data were also reused for a study on T cells in Graves' hyperthyroidism and ophthalmopathy.

The specimen was peripheral blood mononuclear cells (PBMCs), collected at new diagnosis, from a patient treated with antithyroid drugs. The receptors were gathered from a young man with Graves disease.

The sample holds a few counts of this clonotype. The J gene is TRBJ1-6, the V gene TRBV5-1, with D hard to call. The V gene lost 3 bases and the J gene lost 5 bases, with 15 bases spanning the gap. The CDR3 sequence is 16 residues long. Looked up from germline, CDR1 is SGHRS and CDR2 is YFSETQ. The CDR3 sequence: CASSYSRVEDNSPLHF. The CDR3 region has the DNA TGCGCCAGCAGCTATTCTAGGGTGGAGGATAATTCACCCCTCCACTTT.

This clonotype came up many times. The chain combines TRBV4-1 with TRBJ2-7; TRBD1 agrees at 8 bases. Unmatched junction bases numbered 9, after V lost 1 base and J lost 4 bases. Germline CDR1 MGHRA, CDR2 YSYEKL. CDR3 size: 16 residues. This CDR3 is CASSQAGGQEGYEQYF. CDR3 sequence (DNA): TGCGCCAGCAGCCAAGCTGGGGGACAGGAAGGGTACGAGCAGTACTTC.

At least ten counts were recorded for this clonotype. The chain recombines TRBV29-1 with TRBJ2-5; tentative D call: TRBD1 (6 bases). The CDR3 has 12 amino acids. Trimming removed 8 bases from V and 2 bases from J, with 12 bases in between. Germline-derived CDR1 and CDR2 are SQVTM and ANQGSEA. CDR3 region: CSSVQGQETQYF. CDR3 sequence (DNA): TGCAGCTCGGTCCAGGGGCAAGAGACCCAGTACTTC. The full variable domain, completed using reference TRBV29-1 and TRBJ2-5, is SAVISQKPSRDICQRGTSLTIQCQVDSQVTMMFWYRQQPGQSLTLIATANQGSEATYESGFVIDKFPISRPNLTFSTLTVSNMSPEDSSIYLCSSVQGQETQYFGPGTRLLVL.

The CDR3 DNA reads as TGCAGTGCTAGAGATTTTACTAATGAAAAACTGTTTTTT. Encoded protein: CSARDFTNEKLFF. The rearrangement uses TRBV20-1 and TRBJ1-4; D is ambiguous. The germline CDR1 and CDR2 sequences are DFQATT and SNEGSKA (reference sequence). The CDR3 consists of 13 residues. V lost 0 bases, J lost 2 bases, and 4 bases lay in between.

This rearrangement joins TRBV6-2 or TRBV6-3 to TRBJ2-1; D may be TRBD2 (6 bases). The CDR3 contains 16 residues. CDR1 is MNHEY and CDR2 is SVGEGT in the germline V gene. V lost 5 bases and J 0 bases, leaving 14 bases between the germline ends. The CDR3 sequence: CASSGLARGSYNEQFF. In DNA form, the CDR3 reads TGTGCCAGCAGTGGTCTAGCGAGAGGCTCCTACAATGAGCAGTTCTTC.

This clonotype has a count of ten or more. The rearrangement joins TRBV12-3 or TRBV12-4 to TRBJ1-2, with D perhaps matching TRBD1 (5 bases). CDR3 length: 13 amino acids. Trimming removed 8 bases at V and 4 bases at J, with 14 bases between. CDR3 nucleotides: TGTGCCAGCCAAGAACAGGATGCCTATGGCTACACCTTC. Encoded protein: CASQEQDAYGYTF.

This clonotype was detected many times. The V gene is TRBV7-2, the J gene TRBJ2-3; D uncertain. V was trimmed by 5 bases and J by 5 bases, leaving 8 bases between them. This CDR3 spans 12 amino acids. The germline gives CDR1 SGHTA, CDR2 FQGNSA. In nucleotides, the CDR3 is TGTGCCAGCAGCCGAGCACGAGATACGCAGTATTTT. It is translated as CASSRARDTQYF.

Many counts were recorded for this clonotype. The chain employs TRBV6-5 and TRBJ1-1; TRBD1 is a possible D gene (5 bases). V lost 2 bases and J lost 7, with 26 bases in between. CDR3 length: 18 residues. CDR1 and CDR2 from the germline V gene are MNHEY and SVGAGI. CDR3 sequence reads: CASSYAGTAVGNLGEAFF. The CDR3 DNA reads TGTGCCAGCAGTTACGCCGGGACGGCTGTCGGGAACCTTGGTGAAGCTTTCTTT.

The chain joins TRBV11-1 to TRBJ2-5, with 7 bases lining up with TRBD2. This CDR3 has 14 residues. The germline gives CDR1 SGHAT, CDR2 FQDESV (reference sequence). The V gene end was trimmed by 5 bases and the J gene end by 13 bases; junction bases not matched to a gene: 16. The CDR3 DNA reads as TGTGCCAGCAGCCTTATCGAAGCGGGAAGGGCCCGGTACTTC. Amino acid sequence: CASSLIEAGRARYF.

This clonotype came up many times. This rearrangement joins TRBV2 to TRBJ1-2; unclear D gene. Germline CDR1 SNHLY, CDR2 FYNNEI. V dropped 4 bases and J dropped 5 bases, with 11 bases sitting between them. The CDR3 totals 13 residues. CDR3 sequence: CASSATEAYGYTF. CDR3 coding DNA: TGTGCCAGCAGTGCCACAGAGGCTTATGGCTACACCTTC. Drawing the rest from reference TRBV2 and TRBJ1-2, the complete variable domain is EPEVTQTPSHQVTQMGQEVILRCVPISNHLYFYWYRQILGQKVEFLVSFYNNEISEKSEIFDDQFSVERPDGSNFTLKIRSTKLEDSAMYFCASSATEAYGYTFGSGTRLTVV.